This T cell receptor (beta chain) was found in a study of blood T cell repertoires in COVID-19. At the level of the study: The United States, Italy and Spain were the sources of the acute and convalescent COVID-19 samples. T cells, B-cell-depleted T cells, or PBMCs provided the cDNA or gDNA that served as material.

The germline V gene encodes CDR1 SGHTA and CDR2 FQGNSA. Between the trimmed V and J ends, which lost 1 base and 2 bases, there was a span of 10 bases. The CDR3 is made up of 15 amino acids. Methods used by the authors: Reference gene primer amplification gave nucleated cell count estimates. The protocol was immunoSEQ multiplex PCR, while the TCRdb copy is restricted to in-frame clones and leaves out a portion. V, J and clone size are taken as reported in that table, and D and trimming were inferred from the DNA itself. Here the sample spans about 69,000 clones, roughly 80% being singletons. Enrolment of Seattle patients took place during active infection, and they were followed longitudinally.

The sequence derives from a man aged 45-65 years with COVID-19, enrolled during active disease. The sequencing sample was made of peripheral blood. The genes are TRBV7-2 and TRBJ2-3; D remains unclear. CDR3 DNA sequence: TGTGCCAGCAGCTTAGGTGACACGCTCACAGATACGCAGTATTTT. This sequence encodes CASSLGDTLTDTQYF. The full variable domain, completed using reference TRBV7-2 and TRBJ2-3, is GAGVSQSPSNKVTEKGKDVELRCDPISGHTALYWYRQSLGQGLEFLIYFQGNSAPDKSGLPSDRFSAERTGGSVSTLTIQRTQQEDSAVYLCASSLGDTLTDTQYFGPGTRLTVL.